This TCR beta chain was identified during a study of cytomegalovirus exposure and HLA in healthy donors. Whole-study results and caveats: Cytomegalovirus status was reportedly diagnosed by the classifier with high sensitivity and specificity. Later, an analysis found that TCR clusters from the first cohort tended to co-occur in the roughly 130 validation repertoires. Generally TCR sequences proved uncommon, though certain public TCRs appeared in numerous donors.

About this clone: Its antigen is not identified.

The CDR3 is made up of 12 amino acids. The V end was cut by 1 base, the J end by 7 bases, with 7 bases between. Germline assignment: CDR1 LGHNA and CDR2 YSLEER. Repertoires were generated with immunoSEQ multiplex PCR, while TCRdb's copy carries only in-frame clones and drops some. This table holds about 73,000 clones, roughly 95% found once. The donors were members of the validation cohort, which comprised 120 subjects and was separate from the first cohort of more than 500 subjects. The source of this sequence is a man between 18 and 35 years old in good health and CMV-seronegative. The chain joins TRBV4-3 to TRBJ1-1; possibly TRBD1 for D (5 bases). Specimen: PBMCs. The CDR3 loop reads CASSQATGEAFF. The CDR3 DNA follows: TGCGCCAGCAGCCAAGCCACAGGTGAAGCTTTCTTT.